A selection of T cell receptor beta chains follows, all from one sample in a study of T cell repertoires in ileal Crohn's disease. Using immunoSEQ multiplex PCR, the repertoire was profiled, and TCRdb retains in-frame clones only, with some absent. The sample has about 7,600 clones; 70% to 75% are singletons. Sequencing was done on a sample of ileal tissue. These receptors all stem from an adult with Crohn's disease. The CDR3 runs from the conserved cysteine through the conserved F or W. The order of the fields is D gene, V gene, clone size, J gene, CDR3 DNA, CDR3 protein. D genes are given only for firm matches. Clone size is given for some rows only: seen once, a few or many times, or a class if the clone is expanded.

D: .
V: TRBV4-1
size: .
J: TRBJ1-3
DNA: TGCGCCAGCAGCCAAGTTTACAGCTCTGGAAACACCATATATTTT
CDR3: CASSQVYSSGNTIYF

D: .
V: TRBV27
size: few
J: TRBJ2-5
DNA: TGTGCCAGCAGTTTCAGGGACGGGGAGACCCAGTACTTC
CDR3: CASSFRDGETQYF

D: TRBD1
V: TRBV7-9
size: .
J: TRBJ1-2
DNA: TGTGCCAGCAGCTTAGGGACAGGTGTTGGCTACACCTTC
CDR3: CASSLGTGVGYTF

D: .
V: TRBV29-1
size: .
J: TRBJ2-7
DNA: TGCAGCGTTTTACTAGGAGCCTACGAGCAGTACTTC
CDR3: CSVLLGAYEQYF

D: TRBD2
V: TRBV11-2
size: medium-sized
J: TRBJ2-7
DNA: TGTGCCAGCAGCCCCTCTAGCGGGTCTCTCTACGAGCAGTACTTC
CDR3: CASSPSSGSLYEQYF

D: .
V: TRBV6-6
size: .
J: TRBJ1-2
DNA: TGTGCCAGCACCCTCGTCCCCGGGGGGGATGTGGGCTACACCTTC
CDR3: CASTLVPGGDVGYTF

D: .
V: TRBV6-1
size: .
J: TRBJ1-4
DNA: TGTGCCAGCAGTGAATACGCAGGAACTAATGAAAAACTGTTTTTT
CDR3: CASSEYAGTNEKLFF

D: .
V: TRBV5-4
size: .
J: TRBJ1-3
DNA: TGTGCCAGCAGCTTGGACGTCTCTGGAAACACCATATATTTT
CDR3: CASSLDVSGNTIYF

D: .
V: TRBV12-2
size: .
J: TRBJ2-7
DNA: TGTGCAAGTCGCCATACCCGGGACCTAAGGTACTACGAGCAGTACTTC
CDR3: CASRHTRDLRYYEQYF

D: TRBD1
V: TRBV7-9
size: .
J: TRBJ2-7
DNA: TGTGCCAGCAGCTCCGGGACAGAAAGGAACGAGCAGTACTTC
CDR3: CASSSGTERNEQYF

D: TRBD2
V: TRBV6-1
size: .
J: TRBJ2-3
DNA: TGTGCCAGCAGTGGACTAGCGGGAGGCACAGATACGCAGTATTTT
CDR3: CASSGLAGGTDTQYF

D: TRBD1
V: TRBV6-6
size: once
J: TRBJ2-7
DNA: TGTGCCACCCAGGGGGCGTTTGTCGAGCAGTACTTC
CDR3: CATQGAFVEQYF

D: TRBD1
V: TRBV27
size: .
J: TRBJ1-1
DNA: TGTGCCAGCAGCCATTCAACAGGGGAGGTGCTGAGTGAAGCTTTCTTT
CDR3: CASSHSTGEVLSEAFF

D: .
V: TRBV28
size: .
J: TRBJ1-1
DNA: TGTGCCAGCAGTTTCCGGGCAGGGTTAGGTTTCTTT
CDR3: CASSFRAGLGFF

D: .
V: TRBV11-2
size: .
J: TRBJ2-7
DNA: TGTGCCAGCAGCCCCGGACGGACCGAGCAGTACTTC
CDR3: CASSPGRTEQYF

D: TRBD1
V: TRBV5-1
size: .
J: TRBJ2-1
DNA: TGCGCCAGCAGCTTGGGACAGGGAGTTTACAATGAGCAGTTCTTC
CDR3: CASSLGQGVYNEQFF

D: TRBD1
V: TRBV7-3
size: .
J: TRBJ2-7
DNA: TGTGCCAGCAGCTCGACAGGGGGCGGGGAGCAGTACTTC
CDR3: CASSSTGGGEQYF

D: .
V: TRBV14
size: .
J: TRBJ2-7
DNA: TGTGCCAGCAGTCAGAAATCAGGGAGCGAGCAGTACTTC
CDR3: CASSQKSGSEQYF

D: .
V: TRBV6-5
size: .
J: TRBJ2-7
DNA: TGTGCCAGCAGTGTCTTCGGTTCCGACGAGCAGTACTTC
CDR3: CASSVFGSDEQYF

D: .
V: TRBV18
size: once
J: TRBJ1-1
DNA: TGTGCCAGCTCACCCGGACAGAACACTGAAGCTTTCTTT
CDR3: CASSPGQNTEAFF

D: .
V: TRBV7-9
size: .
J: TRBJ1-2
DNA: TGTGCCAGCAGCTTCGGAGCTAACTATGGCTACACCTTC
CDR3: CASSFGANYGYTF

D: .
V: TRBV10-3
size: few
J: TRBJ2-5
DNA: TGTGCCATCAGTGAACAAGGGCCAGGCGGGACCCAGTACTTC
CDR3: CAISEQGPGGTQYF

D: TRBD2
V: TRBV7-8
size: .
J: TRBJ2-1
DNA: TGTGCCAGCAGCTTTCTAGCGGGAGCTTCCTACAATGAGCAGTTCTTC
CDR3: CASSFLAGASYNEQFF

D: .
V: TRBV6-6
size: .
J: TRBJ2-6
DNA: TGTGCCGCGGGTGAAAATGGGGCCAACGTCCTGACTTTC
CDR3: CAAGENGANVLTF

D: .
V: TRBV7-2
size: .
J: TRBJ2-5
DNA: TGTGCCAGCAGCTCAGGTGGGGGGCCCCAAGAGACCCAGTACTTC
CDR3: CASSSGGGPQETQYF

D: .
V: TRBV5-1
size: few
J: TRBJ2-7
DNA: TGCGCCAGCAGCTACGGGACAGCTAGCGGAGGGGTCTACGAGCAGTACTTC
CDR3: CASSYGTASGGVYEQYF

D: .
V: TRBV6-6
size: .
J: TRBJ2-7
DNA: TGTGCCACGGTGGAGGGGAGCTCCTACGAGCAGTACTTC
CDR3: CATVEGSSYEQYF

D: .
V: TRBV28
size: .
J: TRBJ1-2
DNA: TGTGCCAGCAGTCTTTTAAACAGGGGCTACACCTTC
CDR3: CASSLLNRGYTF

D: TRBD1
V: TRBV27
size: .
J: TRBJ1-4
DNA: TGTGCCAGCAATAAGAACCCGGACAGGGCTGAAAAACTGTTTTTT
CDR3: CASNKNPDRAEKLFF

D: TRBD1
V: TRBV6-5
size: few
J: TRBJ1-5
DNA: TGTGCCAGCAGTGAAGAACAGGGGCATCAGCCCCAGCATTTT
CDR3: CASSEEQGHQPQHF

D: TRBD1
V: TRBV7-2
size: .
J: TRBJ2-5
DNA: TGTGCCAGCAGCTCCGGACAGGGGAGAGAGACCCAGTACTTC
CDR3: CASSSGQGRETQYF

D: TRBD1
V: TRBV6-6
size: few
J: TRBJ2-7
DNA: TGTGCCACCGATACTAGGGAACAGGGGCTGGACGAGCAGTACTTC
CDR3: CATDTREQGLDEQYF

D: TRBD1
V: TRBV7-8
size: .
J: TRBJ1-1
DNA: TGTGCCAGCAGCCCCCGTGATGACAGGGCGTCTGAAGCTTTCTTT
CDR3: CASSPRDDRASEAFF

D: TRBD2
V: TRBV4-2
size: .
J: TRBJ2-7
DNA: TGTGCCAGCAGCCAAGGGGCGGGAGTTGGATACGAGCAGTACTTC
CDR3: CASSQGAGVGYEQYF

D: .
V: TRBV27
size: .
J: TRBJ1-4
DNA: TGTGCCAGCAGTTTACTGGGGGCTAATGAAAAACTGTTTTTT
CDR3: CASSLLGANEKLFF

D: .
V: TRBV7-2
size: .
J: TRBJ1-5
DNA: TGTGCCAGCAGCTCCCTAGGGTCTAGCAATCAGCCCCAGCATTTT
CDR3: CASSSLGSSNQPQHF

D: .
V: TRBV15
size: .
J: TRBJ1-1
DNA: TGTGCCACCAGCAGAGATTTAGTGGCTTTCTTT
CDR3: CATSRDLVAFF

D: .
V: TRBV5-1
size: medium-sized
J: TRBJ2-7
DNA: TGCGCCAGCAGCTTGTCGGGAGTCGGGAGTGCCTACGAGCAGTACTTC
CDR3: CASSLSGVGSAYEQYF

D: TRBD1
V: TRBV29-1
size: .
J: TRBJ2-3
DNA: TGCAGCGCCCGGACAGGGGGGACAGATACGCAGTATTTT
CDR3: CSARTGGTDTQYF

D: .
V: TRBV30
size: .
J: TRBJ2-4
DNA: TGTGCCTGGAGTTCGAACGCCATAGCCAAAAACATTCAGTACTTC
CDR3: CAWSSNAIAKNIQYF

D: TRBD1
V: TRBV6-1
size: few
J: TRBJ2-3
DNA: TGTGCCAGCAGTGAAGCGATAGGGGGCGCAGATACGCAGTATTTT
CDR3: CASSEAIGGADTQYF

D: .
V: TRBV6-5
size: .
J: TRBJ2-1
DNA: TGTGCCAGCAGTTACTCTAGCATCCCGGGCTACAATGAGCAGTTCTTC
CDR3: CASSYSSIPGYNEQFF

D: TRBD2
V: TRBV9
size: .
J: TRBJ2-1
DNA: TGTGCCAGCACCAACTCCGCGGGAGAGAGGAATGAGCAGTTCTTC
CDR3: CASTNSAGERNEQFF

D: TRBD1
V: TRBV9
size: .
J: TRBJ2-3
DNA: TGTGCCAGCAGCGTAGCTGGGACAGGGGGGACAGATACGCAGTATTTT
CDR3: CASSVAGTGGTDTQYF

D: .
V: TRBV4-1
size: .
J: TRBJ2-2
DNA: TGCGCCAGCAGCCAAGTTGGAGCTACCGGGGAGCTGTTTTTT
CDR3: CASSQVGATGELFF

D: .
V: TRBV10-3
size: .
J: TRBJ2-2
DNA: TGTGCCAGCCAGGACACCGGGGAGCTGTTTTTT
CDR3: CASQDTGELFF

D: TRBD1
V: TRBV6-6
size: .
J: TRBJ2-5
DNA: TGTGCCAGCAGTTCCGGGACAGGGGTCGAGACCCAGTACTTC
CDR3: CASSSGTGVETQYF

D: TRBD1
V: TRBV6-5
size: .
J: TRBJ1-2
DNA: TGTGCCAGCAGTTACCCAGGACAGGGCTACTATGGCTACACCTTC
CDR3: CASSYPGQGYYGYTF

D: TRBD1
V: TRBV5-5
size: .
J: TRBJ1-5
DNA: TGTGCCAGCAGCCTTCAGACAGGGGAGCATCAGCCCCAGCATTTT
CDR3: CASSLQTGEHQPQHF

D: TRBD1
V: TRBV28
size: .
J: TRBJ1-1
DNA: TGTGCCAGCAGTGAATACGTCGGGACAGTAAACACTGAAGCTTTCTTT
CDR3: CASSEYVGTVNTEAFF

D: .
V: TRBV11-2
size: once
J: TRBJ2-1
DNA: TGTGCCAGCAGCTTAGAAGGGGAAGTCTACAATGAGCAGTTCTTC
CDR3: CASSLEGEVYNEQFF

D: .
V: TRBV7-6
size: .
J: TRBJ2-5
DNA: TGTGCCAGCAGCTTCGACCGGAAAGAGACCCAGTACTTC
CDR3: CASSFDRKETQYF

D: TRBD2
V: TRBV27
size: .
J: TRBJ2-7
DNA: TGTGCCAGCAGTTTCGCGGGAGGGTGGAACGAGCAGTACTTC
CDR3: CASSFAGGWNEQYF

D: .
V: TRBV6-1
size: .
J: TRBJ1-1
DNA: TGTGCCAGCAGGAAGGGGCCCATGAACACTGAAGCTTTCTTT
CDR3: CASRKGPMNTEAFF

D: .
V: TRBV6-4
size: .
J: TRBJ1-1
DNA: TGTGCCAGCAGTGTTAGACCAGGGAGCACTGAAGCTTTCTTT
CDR3: CASSVRPGSTEAFF

D: TRBD1
V: TRBV19
size: .
J: TRBJ2-4
DNA: TGTGCCAGTAGTGGCCCCGGGGACAGGGAAGACATTCAGTACTTC
CDR3: CASSGPGDREDIQYF

D: .
V: TRBV19
size: .
J: TRBJ2-7
DNA: TGTGCCACCCTGGGGGGGGCAGGCGAGCAGTACTTC
CDR3: CATLGGAGEQYF

D: TRBD2
V: TRBV4-1
size: few
J: TRBJ2-1
DNA: TGCGCCAGCAGCCATCCCCCGCAGACTAGCGGGAGGAATGAGCAGTTCTTC
CDR3: CASSHPPQTSGRNEQFF

D: .
V: TRBV4-3
size: .
J: TRBJ2-4
DNA: TGCGCCAGCAGCCAAGAAGGTCGCTCTCCGAACATTCAGTACTTC
CDR3: CASSQEGRSPNIQYF

D: .
V: TRBV2
size: few
J: TRBJ2-7
DNA: TGTGCCAGCGGGAGCGGGCCCTACTCCTACGAGCAGTACTTC
CDR3: CASGSGPYSYEQYF